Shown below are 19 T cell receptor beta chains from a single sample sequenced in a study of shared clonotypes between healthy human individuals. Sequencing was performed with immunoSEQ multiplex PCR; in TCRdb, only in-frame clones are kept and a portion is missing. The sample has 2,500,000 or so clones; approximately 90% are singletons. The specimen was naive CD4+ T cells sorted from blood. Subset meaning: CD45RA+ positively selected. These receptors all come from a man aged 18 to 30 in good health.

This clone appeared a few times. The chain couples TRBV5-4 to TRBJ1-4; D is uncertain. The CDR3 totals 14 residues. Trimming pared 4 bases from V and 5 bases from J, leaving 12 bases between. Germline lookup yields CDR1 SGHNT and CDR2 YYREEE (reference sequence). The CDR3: CASSHGNDNEKLFF. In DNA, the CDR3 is TGTGCCAGCAGCCATGGGAACGACAATGAAAAACTGTTTTTT.

CDR3 in amino acids: CASSQDGTGFLEQYF. The CDR3 DNA reads as TGCGCCAGCAGCCAAGATGGAACAGGGTTCCTGGAGCAGTACTTC. This sequence joins TRBV4-3 and TRBJ2-7, with D perhaps TRBD1 (6 bases). Per the germline V gene, CDR1 is LGHNA and CDR2 is YSLEER. The V gene lost 0 bases and the J gene lost 7 bases, with 16 bases spanning the gap. The length of the CDR3 is 15 residues.

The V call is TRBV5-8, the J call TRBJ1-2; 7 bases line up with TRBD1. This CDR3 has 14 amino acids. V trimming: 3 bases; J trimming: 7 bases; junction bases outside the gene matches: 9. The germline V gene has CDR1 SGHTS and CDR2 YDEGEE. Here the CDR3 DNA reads TGTGCCAGCAGCTCCCGGGACAGTAGTAGTGGCTACACCTTC. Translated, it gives CASSSRDSSSGYTF.

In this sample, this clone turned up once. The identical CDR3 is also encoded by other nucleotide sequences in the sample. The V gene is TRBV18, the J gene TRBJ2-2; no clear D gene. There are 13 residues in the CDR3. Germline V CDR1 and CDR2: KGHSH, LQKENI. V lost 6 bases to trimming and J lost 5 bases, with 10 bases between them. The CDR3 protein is CASSPRETGELFF. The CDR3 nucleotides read TGTGCCAGCTCCCCAAGGGAAACCGGGGAGCTGTTTTTT.

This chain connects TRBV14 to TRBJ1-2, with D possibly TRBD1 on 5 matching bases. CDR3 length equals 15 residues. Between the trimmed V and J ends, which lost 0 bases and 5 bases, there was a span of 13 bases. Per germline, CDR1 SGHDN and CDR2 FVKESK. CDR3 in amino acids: CASSQDQGVWYGYTF. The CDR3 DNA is TGTGCCAGCAGCCAAGATCAGGGAGTTTGGTATGGCTACACCTTC.

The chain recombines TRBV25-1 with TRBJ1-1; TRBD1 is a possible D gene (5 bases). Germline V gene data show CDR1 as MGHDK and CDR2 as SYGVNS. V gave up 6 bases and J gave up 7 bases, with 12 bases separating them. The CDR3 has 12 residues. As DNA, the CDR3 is TGTGCCAGCAGCGGGGGGAGGGATGAAGCTTTCTTT. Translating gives CASSGGRDEAFF.

Here the CDR3 reads CASSGLAGEFAGELFF. The DNA for the CDR3 is TGTGCCAGCTCGGGACTAGCGGGAGAATTTGCCGGGGAGCTGTTTTTT. V gene TRBV2 combines with J gene TRBJ2-2; 14 nucleotides align to TRBD2. With V trimmed by 8 bases and J by 6 bases, 8 bases remained unmatched. The CDR3 spans 16 residues. CDR1 and CDR2 from the germline V gene are SNHLY and FYNNEI.

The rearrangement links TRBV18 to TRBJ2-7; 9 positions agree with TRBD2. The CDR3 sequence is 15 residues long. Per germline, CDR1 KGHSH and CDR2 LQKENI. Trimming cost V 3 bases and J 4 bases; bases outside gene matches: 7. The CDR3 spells CASSPIAGANYEQYF. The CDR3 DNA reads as TGTGCCAGCTCACCTATAGCGGGGGCCAATTACGAGCAGTACTTC.

CDR3 protein: CASSPNVFYNSPLHF. Here the CDR3 DNA reads TGTGCCAGCTCACCAAACGTTTTCTATAATTCACCCCTCCACTTT. The chain combines TRBV18 with TRBJ1-6; D not resolved. The CDR3 is made up of 15 amino acids. Germline assignment: CDR1 KGHSH and CDR2 LQKENI. The V and J ends lost 2 bases and 3 bases respectively, with 8 bases between them.

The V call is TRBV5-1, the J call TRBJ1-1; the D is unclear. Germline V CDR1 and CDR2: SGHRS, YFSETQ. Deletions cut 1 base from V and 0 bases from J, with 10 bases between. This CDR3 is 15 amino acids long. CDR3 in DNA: TGCGCCAGCAGCTTGTCCGGCAGGATGAACACTGAAGCTTTCTTT. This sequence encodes CASSLSGRMNTEAFF.

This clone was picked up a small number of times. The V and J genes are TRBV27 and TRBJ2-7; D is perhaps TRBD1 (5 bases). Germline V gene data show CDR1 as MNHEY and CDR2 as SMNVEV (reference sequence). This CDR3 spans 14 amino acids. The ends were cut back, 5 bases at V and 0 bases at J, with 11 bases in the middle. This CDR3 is CASSRQQSSYEQYF. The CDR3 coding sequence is TGTGCCAGCAGTCGACAGCAAAGCTCCTACGAGCAGTACTTC.

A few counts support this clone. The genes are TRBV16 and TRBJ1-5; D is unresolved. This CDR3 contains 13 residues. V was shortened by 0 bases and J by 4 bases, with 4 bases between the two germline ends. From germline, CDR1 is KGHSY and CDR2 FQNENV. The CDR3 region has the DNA TGTGCCAGCAGCCAATCCCGGAATCAGCCCCAGCATTTT. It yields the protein CASSQSRNQPQHF.

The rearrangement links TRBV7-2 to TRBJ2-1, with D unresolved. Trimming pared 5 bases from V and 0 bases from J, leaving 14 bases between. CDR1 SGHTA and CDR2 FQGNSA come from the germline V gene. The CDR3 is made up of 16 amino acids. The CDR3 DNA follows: TGTGCCAGCAGCCTCAAACCGGGCAGCTCCTACAATGAGCAGTTCTTC. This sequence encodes CASSLKPGSSYNEQFF.

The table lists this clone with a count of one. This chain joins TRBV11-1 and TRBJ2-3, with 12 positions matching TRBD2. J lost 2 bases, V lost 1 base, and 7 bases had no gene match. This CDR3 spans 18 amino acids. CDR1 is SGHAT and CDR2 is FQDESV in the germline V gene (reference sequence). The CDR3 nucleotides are TGTGCCAGCAGCTTAGGTAGGACTAGCGGGGCGTCCACAGATACGCAGTATTTT. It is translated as CASSLGRTSGASTDTQYF.

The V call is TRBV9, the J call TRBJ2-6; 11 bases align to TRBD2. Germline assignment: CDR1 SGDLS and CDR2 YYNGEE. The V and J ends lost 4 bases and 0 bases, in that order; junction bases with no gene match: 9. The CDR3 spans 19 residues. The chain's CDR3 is CASSPPGLADNSGANVLTF. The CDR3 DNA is TGTGCCAGCAGCCCCCCGGGACTAGCGGACAACTCTGGGGCCAACGTCCTGACTTTC. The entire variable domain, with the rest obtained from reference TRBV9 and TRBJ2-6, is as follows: DSGVTQTPKHLITATGQRVTLRCSPRSGDLSVYWYQQSLDQGLQFLIQYYNGEERAKGNILERFSAQQFPDLHSELNLSSLELGDSALYFCASSPPGLADNSGANVLTFGAGSRLTVL.

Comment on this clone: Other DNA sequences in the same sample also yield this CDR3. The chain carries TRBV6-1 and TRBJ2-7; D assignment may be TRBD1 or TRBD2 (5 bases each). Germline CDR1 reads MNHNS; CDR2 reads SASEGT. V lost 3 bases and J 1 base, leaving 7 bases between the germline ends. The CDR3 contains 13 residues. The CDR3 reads CASSEGPSYEQYF. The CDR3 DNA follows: TGTGCCAGCAGTGAGGGACCTTCCTACGAGCAGTACTTC.

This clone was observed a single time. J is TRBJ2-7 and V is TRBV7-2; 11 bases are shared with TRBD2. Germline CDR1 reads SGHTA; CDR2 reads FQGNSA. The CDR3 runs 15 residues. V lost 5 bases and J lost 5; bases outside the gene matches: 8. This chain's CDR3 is CASSPELAGVNEQYF. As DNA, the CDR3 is TGTGCCAGCAGCCCAGAACTAGCGGGAGTTAACGAGCAGTACTTC.

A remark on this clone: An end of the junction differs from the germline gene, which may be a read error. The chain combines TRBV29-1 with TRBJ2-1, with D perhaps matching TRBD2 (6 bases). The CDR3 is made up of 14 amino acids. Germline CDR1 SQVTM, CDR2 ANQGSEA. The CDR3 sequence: CSVEEVNWSGDLIF. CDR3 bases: TGCAGCGTTGAAGAGGTAAATTGGTCGGGGGACCTGATCTTC.

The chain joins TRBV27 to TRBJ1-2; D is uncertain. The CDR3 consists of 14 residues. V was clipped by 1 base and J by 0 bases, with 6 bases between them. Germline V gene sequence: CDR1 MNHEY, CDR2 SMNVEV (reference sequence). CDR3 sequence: CASSLYRTNYGYTF. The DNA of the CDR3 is TGTGCCAGCAGTTTATACAGAACTAACTATGGCTACACCTTC.